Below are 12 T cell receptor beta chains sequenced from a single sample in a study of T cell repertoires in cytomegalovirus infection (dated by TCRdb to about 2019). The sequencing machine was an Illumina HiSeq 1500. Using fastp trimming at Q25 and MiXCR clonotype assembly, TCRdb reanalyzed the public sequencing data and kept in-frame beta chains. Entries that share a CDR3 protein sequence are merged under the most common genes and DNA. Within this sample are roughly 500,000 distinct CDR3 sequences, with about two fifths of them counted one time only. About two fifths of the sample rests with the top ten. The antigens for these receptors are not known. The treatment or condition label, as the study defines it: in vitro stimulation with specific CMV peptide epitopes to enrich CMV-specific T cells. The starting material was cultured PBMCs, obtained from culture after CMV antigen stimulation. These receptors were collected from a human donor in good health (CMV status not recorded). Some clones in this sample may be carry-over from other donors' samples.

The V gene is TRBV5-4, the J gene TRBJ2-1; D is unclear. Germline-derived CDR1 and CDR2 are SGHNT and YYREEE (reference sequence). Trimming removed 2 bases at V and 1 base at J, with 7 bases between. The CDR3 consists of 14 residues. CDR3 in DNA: TGTGCCAGCAGCTTATGGGAATCCTACAATGAGCAGTTCTTC. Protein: CASSLWESYNEQFF.

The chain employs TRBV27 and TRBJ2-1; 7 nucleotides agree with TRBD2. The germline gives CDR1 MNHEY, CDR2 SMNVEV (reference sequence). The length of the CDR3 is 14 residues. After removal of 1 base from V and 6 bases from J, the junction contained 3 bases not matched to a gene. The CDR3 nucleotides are TGTGCCAGCAGTTTATTTGCGGGAGTCAATGAGCAGTTCTTC. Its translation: CASSLFAGVNEQFF.

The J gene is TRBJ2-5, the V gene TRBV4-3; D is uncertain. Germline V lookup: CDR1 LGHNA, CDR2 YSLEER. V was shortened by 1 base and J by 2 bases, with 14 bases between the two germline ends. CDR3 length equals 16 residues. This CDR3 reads CASSQGAGRPQETQYF. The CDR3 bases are TGCGCCAGCAGCCAAGGTGCCGGCAGACCGCAAGAGACCCAGTACTTC.

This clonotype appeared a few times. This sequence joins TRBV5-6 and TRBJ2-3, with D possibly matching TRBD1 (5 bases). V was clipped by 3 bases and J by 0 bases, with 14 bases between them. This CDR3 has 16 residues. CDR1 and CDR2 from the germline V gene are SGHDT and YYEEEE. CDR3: CASSYHEGASTDTQYF. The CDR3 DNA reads TGTGCCAGCAGCTACCACGAAGGGGCTAGCACAGATACGCAGTATTTT.

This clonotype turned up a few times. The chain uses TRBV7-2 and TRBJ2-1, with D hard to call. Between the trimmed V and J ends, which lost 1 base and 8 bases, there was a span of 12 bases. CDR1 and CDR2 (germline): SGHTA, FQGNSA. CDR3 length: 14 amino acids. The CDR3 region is CASSLGASWYEQFF. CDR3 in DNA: TGTGCCAGCAGCTTAGGGGCGAGTTGGTATGAGCAGTTCTTC.

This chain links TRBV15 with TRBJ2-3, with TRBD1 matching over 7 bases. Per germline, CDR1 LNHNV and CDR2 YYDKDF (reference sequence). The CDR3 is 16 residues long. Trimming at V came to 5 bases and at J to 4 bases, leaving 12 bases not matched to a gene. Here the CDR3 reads CATSERTGSGADTQYF. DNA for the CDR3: TGTGCCACCAGCGAACGGACAGGTTCCGGGGCAGATACGCAGTATTTT.

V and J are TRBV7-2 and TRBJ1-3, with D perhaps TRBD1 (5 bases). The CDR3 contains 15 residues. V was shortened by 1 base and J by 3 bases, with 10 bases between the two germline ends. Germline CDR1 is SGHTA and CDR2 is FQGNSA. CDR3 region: CASSLVYGGGNTIYF. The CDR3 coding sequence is TGTGCCAGCAGCTTAGTGTACGGGGGTGGAAACACCATATATTTT. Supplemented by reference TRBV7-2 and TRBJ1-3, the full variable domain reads GAGVSQSPSNKVTEKGKDVELRCDPISGHTALYWYRQSLGQGLEFLIYFQGNSAPDKSGLPSDRFSAERTGGSVSTLTIQRTQQEDSAVYLCASSLVYGGGNTIYFGEGSWLTVV.

The CDR3 is CASNLWGTNTEAFF. CDR3 coding DNA: TGTGCCAGCAACCTTTGGGGAACAAACACTGAAGCTTTCTTT. V and J are TRBV28 and TRBJ1-1, with unresolved D. Trimming pared 7 bases from V and 2 bases from J, leaving 14 bases between. Looked up from germline, CDR1 is MDHEN and CDR2 is SYDVKM. This CDR3 is 14 amino acids long. Full variable domain (remainder filled in from reference TRBV28 and TRBJ1-1): DVKVTQSSRYLVKRTGEKVFLECVQDMDHENMFWYRQDPGLGLRLIYFSYDVKMKEKGDIPEGYSVSREKKERFSLILESASTNQTSMYLCASNLWGTNTEAFFGQGTRLTVV.

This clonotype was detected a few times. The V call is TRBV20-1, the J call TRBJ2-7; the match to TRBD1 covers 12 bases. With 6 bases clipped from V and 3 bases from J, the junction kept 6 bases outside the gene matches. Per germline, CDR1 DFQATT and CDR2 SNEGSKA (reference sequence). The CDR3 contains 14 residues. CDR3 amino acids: CSATGTGGGYEQYF. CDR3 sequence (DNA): TGCAGTGCAACCGGGACAGGGGGCGGCTACGAGCAGTACTTC.

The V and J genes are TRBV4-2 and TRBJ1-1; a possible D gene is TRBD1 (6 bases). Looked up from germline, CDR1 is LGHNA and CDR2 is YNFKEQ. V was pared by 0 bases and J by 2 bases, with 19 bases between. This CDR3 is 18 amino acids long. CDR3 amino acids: CASSQDLLVGGRNTEAFF. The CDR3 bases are TGTGCCAGCAGCCAAGATCTCTTAGTTGGGGGGCGAAACACTGAAGCTTTCTTT.

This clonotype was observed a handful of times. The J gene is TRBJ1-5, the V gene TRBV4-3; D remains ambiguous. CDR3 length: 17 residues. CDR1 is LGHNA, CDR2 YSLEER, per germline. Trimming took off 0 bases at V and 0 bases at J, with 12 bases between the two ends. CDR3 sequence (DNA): TGCGCCAGCAGCCAAGATTTGAGCCCCCGTAGCAATCAGCCCCAGCATTTT. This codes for CASSQDLSPRSNQPQHF.

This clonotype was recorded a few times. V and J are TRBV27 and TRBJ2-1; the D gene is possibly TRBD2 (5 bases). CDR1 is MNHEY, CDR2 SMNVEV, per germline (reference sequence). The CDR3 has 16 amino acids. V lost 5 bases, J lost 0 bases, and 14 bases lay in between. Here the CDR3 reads CASSPRTFSSYNEQFF. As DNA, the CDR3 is TGTGCCAGCAGTCCACGGACTTTCAGCTCCTACAATGAGCAGTTCTTC.